This is a list of T cell receptor beta chains from one sample in a study of glioma-infiltrating T cells after dendritic cell vaccination. Only in-frame clones appear in the TCRdb table, and some are missing; sequencing was by immunoSEQ multiplex PCR. The data contain fewer than 85,000 clones, about 86% of them singletons. The specimen was blood, collected before dendritic cell vaccination. Receptor source: a human donor with glioblastoma. The CDR3 runs from the conserved cysteine through the conserved F or W. A D gene is named only where the DNA matches it firmly. Clone size, where shown, is once, few, many, or a class for clones that have expanded.

clone_size: once
d_call: -
j_call: TRBJ2-3
v_call: TRBV4-2
cdr3_aa: CASRRNRDSPGDTQYF
cdr3_nt: TGTGCCAGCAGGCGAAACCGGGACTCCCCCGGAGATACGCAGTATTTT

clone_size: few
d_call: -
j_call: TRBJ2-7
v_call: TRBV19
cdr3_aa: CASSPSVTLTYEQYF
cdr3_nt: TGTGCCAGTTCCCCTAGCGTAACTCTCACCTACGAGCAGTACTTC

clone_size: -
d_call: -
j_call: TRBJ1-2
v_call: TRBV19
cdr3_aa: CASSIVSGGEPNYGYTF
cdr3_nt: TGTGCCAGTAGTATCGTATCAGGCGGGGAACCTAACTATGGCTACACCTTC

clone_size: -
d_call: -
j_call: TRBJ1-2
v_call: TRBV5-4
cdr3_aa: CASSLGGRADYGYTF
cdr3_nt: TGTGCCAGCAGCTTGGGGGGCAGGGCGGACTATGGCTACACCTTC

clone_size: -
d_call: TRBD2
j_call: TRBJ2-3
v_call: TRBV5-1
cdr3_aa: CASSTETSGKTDTQYF
cdr3_nt: TGCGCCAGCAGCACAGAGACTAGCGGCAAGACAGATACGCAGTATTTT

clone_size: -
d_call: -
j_call: TRBJ1-2
v_call: TRBV10-3
cdr3_aa: CAISESADGYTF
cdr3_nt: TGTGCCATCAGTGAGTCCGCAGATGGCTACACCTTC

clone_size: -
d_call: TRBD1
j_call: TRBJ1-6
v_call: TRBV19
cdr3_aa: CASSEEQGDNSPLHF
cdr3_nt: TGTGCCAGTTCTGAGGAGCAGGGGGACAATTCACCCCTCCACTTT

clone_size: once
d_call: -
j_call: TRBJ1-2
v_call: TRBV7-2
cdr3_aa: CASSLSGDGYTF
cdr3_nt: TGTGCCAGCAGCTTGTCAGGGGACGGCTACACCTTC

clone_size: -
d_call: -
j_call: TRBJ1-3
v_call: TRBV10-2
cdr3_aa: CASGDNRDSGNTIYF
cdr3_nt: TGCGCCAGCGGGGACAATCGAGACTCTGGAAACACCATATATTTT

clone_size: -
d_call: TRBD2
j_call: TRBJ2-7
v_call: TRBV4-1
cdr3_aa: CASSQDSGGTGYEQYF
cdr3_nt: TGCGCCAGCAGCCAAGATAGCGGGGGAACTGGCTACGAGCAGTACTTC

clone_size: -
d_call: -
j_call: TRBJ2-5
v_call: TRBV19
cdr3_aa: CASSARDQETQYF
cdr3_nt: TGTGCCAGTAGTGCGAGGGACCAAGAGACCCAGTACTTC

clone_size: -
d_call: -
j_call: TRBJ2-7
v_call: TRBV6-8
cdr3_aa: CASSFIFVLYEQYF
cdr3_nt: TGTGCCAGCAGTTTCATCTTCGTTCTCTACGAGCAGTACTTC

clone_size: -
d_call: -
j_call: TRBJ1-1
v_call: TRBV6-1
cdr3_aa: CASRWTEENTEAFF
cdr3_nt: TGTGCCAGCAGGTGGACTGAGGAAAACACTGAAGCTTTCTTT

clone_size: -
d_call: -
j_call: TRBJ1-2
v_call: TRBV30
cdr3_aa: CAWREGSGYTF
cdr3_nt: TGTGCCTGGAGGGAGGGGTCTGGCTACACCTTC

clone_size: -
d_call: TRBD1
j_call: TRBJ2-7
v_call: TRBV10-3
cdr3_aa: CAISESTGVHEQYF
cdr3_nt: TGTGCCATCAGTGAGTCGACAGGGGTACACGAGCAGTACTTC

clone_size: -
d_call: -
j_call: TRBJ1-1
v_call: TRBV7-6
cdr3_aa: CASSLTENTEAFF
cdr3_nt: TGTGCCAGCAGCTTGACAGAGAACACTGAAGCTTTCTTT

clone_size: -
d_call: -
j_call: TRBJ2-7
v_call: TRBV2
cdr3_aa: CASLISAGATYEQYF
cdr3_nt: TGTGCCAGCCTTATTTCGGCGGGCGCGACCTACGAGCAGTACTTC

clone_size: -
d_call: TRBD2
j_call: TRBJ2-2
v_call: TRBV5-1
cdr3_aa: CASSARAGVNTGELFF
cdr3_nt: TGCGCCAGCAGCGCAAGGGCGGGGGTTAACACCGGGGAGCTGTTTTTT

clone_size: -
d_call: TRBD2
j_call: TRBJ2-3
v_call: TRBV7-6
cdr3_aa: CASSLTPGTSGLTDTQYF
cdr3_nt: TGTGCCAGCAGCTTAACTCCCGGGACTAGCGGCTTAACAGATACGCAGTATTTT

clone_size: once
d_call: -
j_call: TRBJ1-1
v_call: TRBV7-9
cdr3_aa: CASSLDTNTEAFF
cdr3_nt: TGTGCCAGCAGCTTGGACACCAACACTGAAGCTTTCTTT

clone_size: -
d_call: -
j_call: TRBJ1-2
v_call: TRBV25-1
cdr3_aa: CASSVQGNYGYTF
cdr3_nt: TGTGCCAGCAGTGTCCAGGGGAACTATGGCTACACCTTC

clone_size: -
d_call: -
j_call: TRBJ1-3
v_call: TRBV30
cdr3_aa: CAWRSRGAKGNTIYF
cdr3_nt: TGTGCCTGGAGGTCCCGGGGGGCGAAAGGAAACACCATATATTTT

clone_size: -
d_call: -
j_call: TRBJ2-7
v_call: TRBV2
cdr3_aa: CASTLTESSYEQYF
cdr3_nt: TGTGCCAGCACTCTGACGGAGAGCTCCTACGAGCAGTACTTC

clone_size: -
d_call: TRBD1
j_call: TRBJ2-1
v_call: TRBV9
cdr3_aa: CASSAQTGTGVNEQFF
cdr3_nt: TGTGCCAGCAGCGCACAAACCGGGACAGGGGTCAATGAGCAGTTCTTC

clone_size: -
d_call: TRBD1
j_call: TRBJ1-1
v_call: TRBV7-8
cdr3_aa: CASSLVEGGLNTEAFF
cdr3_nt: TGTGCCAGCAGCTTAGTCGAAGGGGGCCTGAACACTGAAGCTTTCTTT

clone_size: -
d_call: -
j_call: TRBJ1-2
v_call: TRBV5-1
cdr3_aa: CASSPGREGGYTF
cdr3_nt: TGCGCCAGCAGCCCTGGCAGGGAGGGTGGCTACACCTTC

clone_size: -
d_call: TRBD2
j_call: TRBJ2-7
v_call: TRBV11-1
cdr3_aa: CASSRDYSYEQYF
cdr3_nt: TGTGCCAGCAGCCGGGACTATTCCTACGAGCAGTACTTC

clone_size: -
d_call: TRBD1
j_call: TRBJ1-1
v_call: TRBV18
cdr3_aa: CASSPQGADTEAFF
cdr3_nt: TGTGCCAGCTCACCCCAGGGGGCTGACACTGAAGCTTTCTTT

clone_size: -
d_call: TRBD1
j_call: TRBJ1-5
v_call: TRBV4-2
cdr3_aa: CASSQGQGTDQPQHF
cdr3_nt: TGTGCCAGCAGCCAAGGACAGGGTACAGATCAGCCCCAGCATTTT

clone_size: -
d_call: TRBD1
j_call: TRBJ1-5
v_call: TRBV29-1
cdr3_aa: CSAVTGLSNQPQHF
cdr3_nt: TGCAGCGCTGTGACAGGGTTGAGCAATCAGCCCCAGCATTTT

clone_size: -
d_call: -
j_call: TRBJ1-1
v_call: TRBV9
cdr3_aa: CASSVGQGMNTEAFF
cdr3_nt: TGTGCCAGCAGCGTAGGGCAGGGGATGAACACTGAAGCTTTCTTT

clone_size: -
d_call: TRBD1
j_call: TRBJ1-2
v_call: TRBV10-3
cdr3_aa: CAISETGQGGYGYTF
cdr3_nt: TGTGCCATCAGTGAGACCGGACAGGGAGGCTATGGCTACACCTTC

clone_size: -
d_call: TRBD2
j_call: TRBJ2-7
v_call: TRBV7-2
cdr3_aa: CASSLSSSGAYEQYF
cdr3_nt: TGTGCCAGCAGCTTATCGTCTAGCGGGGCCTACGAGCAGTACTTC

clone_size: once
d_call: -
j_call: TRBJ1-1
v_call: TRBV19
cdr3_aa: CASSIRYRVEAFF
cdr3_nt: TGTGCCAGTAGTATCCGATACAGAGTGGAAGCTTTCTTT

clone_size: -
d_call: -
j_call: TRBJ1-2
v_call: TRBV7-3
cdr3_aa: CASSLSTAGIFGYTF
cdr3_nt: TGTGCCAGCAGCTTATCCACGGCAGGGATCTTTGGCTACACCTTC

clone_size: -
d_call: -
j_call: TRBJ2-7
v_call: TRBV5-4
cdr3_aa: CASSLWDNEYEQYF
cdr3_nt: TGTGCCAGCAGCTTGTGGGACAACGAATACGAGCAGTACTTC

clone_size: few
d_call: -
j_call: TRBJ2-6
v_call: TRBV15
cdr3_aa: CATSRDVSGANVLTF
cdr3_nt: TGTGCCACCAGCAGAGATGTATCTGGGGCCAACGTCCTGACTTTC

clone_size: -
d_call: TRBD1
j_call: TRBJ1-1
v_call: TRBV10-2
cdr3_aa: CASSPGGATEAFF
cdr3_nt: TGCGCCAGCAGCCCAGGGGGCGCCACTGAAGCTTTCTTT

clone_size: -
d_call: -
j_call: TRBJ2-5
v_call: TRBV7-3
cdr3_aa: CASSSTPQETQYF
cdr3_nt: TGTGCCAGCAGCTCCACACCCCAAGAGACCCAGTACTTC

clone_size: -
d_call: TRBD1
j_call: TRBJ2-1
v_call: TRBV5-1
cdr3_aa: CASSFSGTGGNEQFF
cdr3_nt: TGCGCCAGCAGCTTTTCTGGGACAGGGGGCAATGAGCAGTTCTTC

clone_size: -
d_call: TRBD1
j_call: TRBJ1-5
v_call: TRBV6-1
cdr3_aa: CASTEGQDNPPQHF
cdr3_nt: TGTGCCAGCACAGAAGGACAGGACAATCCGCCTCAGCATTTT

clone_size: -
d_call: -
j_call: TRBJ2-1
v_call: TRBV11-2
cdr3_aa: CASSLEGSSQFF
cdr3_nt: TGTGCCAGCAGCTTAGAAGGTAGCTCTCAGTTCTTC

clone_size: -
d_call: -
j_call: TRBJ2-6
v_call: TRBV7-3
cdr3_aa: CASSSGNSGANVLTF
cdr3_nt: TGTGCCAGCAGCTCAGGGAACTCTGGGGCCAACGTCCTGACTTTC

clone_size: few
d_call: -
j_call: TRBJ2-2
v_call: TRBV4-3
cdr3_aa: CASSQATGELFF
cdr3_nt: TGCGCCAGCAGCCAAGCTACCGGGGAGCTGTTTTTT

clone_size: -
d_call: TRBD1
j_call: TRBJ1-2
v_call: TRBV5-4
cdr3_aa: CASSGDRGYTF
cdr3_nt: TGTGCCAGCAGCGGGGACAGGGGCTACACCTTC

clone_size: -
d_call: -
j_call: TRBJ1-1
v_call: TRBV25-1
cdr3_aa: CASSESRAIVPEAFF
cdr3_nt: TGTGCCAGCAGTGAATCCAGGGCGATAGTACCTGAAGCTTTCTTT

clone_size: few
d_call: TRBD1
j_call: TRBJ2-2
v_call: TRBV7-6
cdr3_aa: CASSLNRGTGELFF
cdr3_nt: TGTGCCAGCAGCTTAAACAGGGGCACCGGGGAGCTGTTTTTT

clone_size: -
d_call: -
j_call: TRBJ1-1
v_call: TRBV4-3
cdr3_aa: CASSQAPAGQNTEAFF
cdr3_nt: TGCGCCAGCAGCCAAGCGCCTGCAGGTCAGAACACTGAAGCTTTCTTT